This entry describes one T cell receptor beta chain. CDR1 is DFQATT, CDR2 SNEGSKA, per germline (reference sequence). V lost 0 bases and J lost 7, with 18 bases in between. This CDR3 has 15 amino acids. The second PCR ran about 6 to 11 cycles with a sample-barcoded 5' primer and J-beta primers. MiXCR, applied by TCRdb to the 5' RACE reads, yields one record per CDR3 protein. The sample yields fewer than 2 million distinct CDR3 sequences, more than 35% seen once. The sample is drawn from a study of blood T cells in healthy people across ages. The source is a human donor in good health. The sequenced sample was blood. This chain links TRBV20-1 with TRBJ2-5, with D possibly being TRBD1 (7 bases). The CDR3 DNA reads as TGCAGTGCTAGAGATCAGGGGGAGGAGAAGGGGACCCAGTACTTC. Protein product: CSARDQGEEKGTQYF.